This TCR beta chain was identified during a study of CD8 T cells in ankylosing spondylitis. A quantitative 5'-RACE method, one with molecular barcodes, was used to make TCR beta libraries. TCRdb analysed the 5' RACE reads with MiXCR anew, one entry per CDR3 protein. The sample contains about 500,000 distinct CDR3 sequences, about 5.2% of which appear only once. CDR3 length equals 12 residues. Per the germline V gene, CDR1 is DFQATT and CDR2 is SNEGSKA (reference sequence). Trimming left V 1 base short and J 6 bases short, with 9 bases between. This clonotype was seen at least ten times. What it recognizes is unknown. General observations from the study: As reported, disease-linked clones showed significant enrichment in matched ankylosing spondylitis synovial fluid. Among TCR beta sequences, a motif of 7 to 9 highly homologous variants appeared characteristic of ankylosing spondylitis blood.

Sequenced material: blood, either unsorted or a sorted T cell fraction (not recorded which). V is TRBV20-1 and J is TRBJ1-2; tentatively, D is TRBD1 (5 bases). The source of this sequence is a male donor with ankylosing spondylitis. CDR3 bases: TGCAGTGCTAGAGGGGGGGGAGATGGCTACACCTTC. Translation gives CSARGGGDGYTF.